This is a list of T cell receptor beta chains from one sample in a study of T cell responses to AZD1222 COVID-19 vaccine. The repertoire was sequenced with immunoSEQ multiplex PCR; TCRdb's copy has only in-frame clones and lacks some. The sample consists of 95,000 to 150,000 clones, approximately 84% of them appearing once. This material consisted of peripheral blood, taken on day 0 of AZD1222 vaccination. The receptors shown here come from an adult in good health. Both conserved end residues are part of each CDR3. The D gene is left open where the match is weak. Clone size, where shown, is once, few, many, or a class for clones that have expanded.

V gene	J gene	D gene	clone size	CDR3 DNA	CDR3 protein
TRBV18	TRBJ1-1	.	.	TGTGCCAGCTCACCACCGAGCGGGGGCCTACTGAACACTGAAGCTTTCTTT	CASSPPSGGLLNTEAFF
TRBV2	TRBJ2-7	.	.	TGTGCCAGCAAGGGGTCAGGAGCATACGAGCAGTACTTC	CASKGSGAYEQYF
TRBV2	TRBJ2-5	TRBD2	.	TGTGCCAGCAGTGAGACTAGCGGGAGATGGTGGGAGACCCAGTACTTC	CASSETSGRWWETQYF
TRBV18	TRBJ1-6	.	.	TGTGCCAGCTCACTCGACAGGTTTAATTCACCCCTCCACTTT	CASSLDRFNSPLHF
TRBV15	TRBJ2-5	.	.	TGTGCCACCAGCAGAGATTTTCGGGGCGGGGAGACCCAGTACTTC	CATSRDFRGGETQYF
TRBV28	TRBJ2-1	.	.	TGTGCCAGCAGTCTCGCGGGAACTTGGAGCTCCTACAATGAGCAGTTCTTC	CASSLAGTWSSYNEQFF
TRBV28	TRBJ1-5	TRBD1	once	TGTGCCAGCAGGACAGACAGGGCGCTAAGCAATCAGCCCCAGCATTTT	CASRTDRALSNQPQHF
TRBV21-1	TRBJ2-3	.	.	TGTGCCAGCAGCGTCCGAGGTCAGAGGGTGGCAGATACGCAGTATTTT	CASSVRGQRVADTQYF
TRBV3-1/TRBV3-2	TRBJ2-7	.	.	TGTGCCAGCAACCTACGTCGACCAGTACCCCACCCCGAGCAGTACTTC	CASNLRRPVPHPEQYF
TRBV11-3	TRBJ1-2	TRBD1	.	TGTGCCAGCAGCTTAGACAGGGGGCACGGCTACACCTTC	CASSLDRGHGYTF
TRBV11-3	TRBJ2-3	.	.	TGTGCCAGCAGCTTAGCCCACGGTCGGCTCACAGATACGCAGTATTTT	CASSLAHGRLTDTQYF
TRBV3-1/TRBV3-2	TRBJ1-1	.	.	TGTGCCAGCAGCCAAGAATACAGGGCCACTGAAGCTTTCTTT	CASSQEYRATEAFF
TRBV2	TRBJ1-1	.	.	TGTGCCAGCAGGACCACTTATGCGGGGACTGAAGCTTTCTTT	CASRTTYAGTEAFF
TRBV7-9	TRBJ2-3	TRBD2	.	TGTGCCAGCAGCTGGACTAGCAGATACACAGATACGCAGTATTTT	CASSWTSRYTDTQYF
TRBV28	TRBJ2-1	TRBD1	.	TGTGCCAGCACTTCGGCGGGACAGGTCCTTTCCTACAATGAGCAGTTCTTC	CASTSAGQVLSYNEQFF
TRBV2	TRBJ1-5	.	.	TGTGCCAGCAGTGGGGTTTATAGCAATCAGCCCCAGCATTTT	CASSGVYSNQPQHF
TRBV7-2	TRBJ2-7	.	.	TGTGCCAGCAGCGAAATGGCAGTCCACGAGCAGTACTTC	CASSEMAVHEQYF
TRBV6-5	TRBJ1-5	.	.	TGTGCCAGCAGTTACTCCAACAATCAGCCCCAGCATTTT	CASSYSNNQPQHF
TRBV27	TRBJ1-6	TRBD1	few	TGTGCCAGCAGTTTATCAAGGGACAGCGACGGTTCACCCCTCCACTTT	CASSLSRDSDGSPLHF
TRBV30	TRBJ2-7	TRBD1	.	TGTGCCTGGAGTGTAGGGACAGCGAGCTCCTACGAGCAGTACTTC	CAWSVGTASSYEQYF
TRBV11-2	TRBJ2-3	.	.	TGTGCCAGCAGCTTCGGTGGGGGCAAATCAGATACGCAGTATTTT	CASSFGGGKSDTQYF
TRBV6-2/TRBV6-3	TRBJ2-7	.	.	TGTGCCAGCAGTTACTTCGATTGGGGGGAGCAGTACTTC	CASSYFDWGEQYF
TRBV5-8	TRBJ2-3	TRBD1	.	TGTGCCAGCAGCTTTAAGACAGGGGGCACAGATACGCAGTATTTT	CASSFKTGGTDTQYF
TRBV7-9	TRBJ1-4	TRBD1	.	TGTGCCAGCAGCTCTAGACAGGGTGCAACTAATGAAAAACTGTTTTTT	CASSSRQGATNEKLFF
TRBV7-3	TRBJ2-2	.	once	TGTGCCAGCAGTCTAGTTCAGGGTTCCGGGGAGCTGTTTTTT	CASSLVQGSGELFF
TRBV4-1	TRBJ2-2	TRBD2	.	TGCGCCAGCAGCCAACTGGGACTAGCGGGGGGGACCGGGGAGCTGTTTTTT	CASSQLGLAGGTGELFF
TRBV5-1	TRBJ2-7	.	.	TGCGCCAGCAGCTCAGGGGACCACTCCTACGAGCAGTACTTC	CASSSGDHSYEQYF
TRBV5-1	TRBJ2-5	TRBD2	.	TGCGCCAGCAGCTTGGGATTAGCGGGGGGCCAAGAGACCCAGTACTTC	CASSLGLAGGQETQYF
TRBV11-3	TRBJ1-3	.	.	TGTGCCAGCAGCTTAGCACGGAGCTCTGGAAACACCATATATTTT	CASSLARSSGNTIYF
TRBV28	TRBJ2-7	.	.	TGTGCCAGCAGTTTAGTGTCTAGCTACGAGCAGTACTTC	CASSLVSSYEQYF
TRBV7-9	TRBJ1-2	.	.	TGTGCCAGCAGCGCTATGAGGGCATCTGACTATGGCTACACCTTC	CASSAMRASDYGYTF
TRBV28	TRBJ1-5	.	.	TGTGCCAGCAGTTTACAGAGCAATCAGCCCCAGCATTTT	CASSLQSNQPQHF
TRBV2	TRBJ1-1	.	.	TGTGCCAGCAGTGACAACGAAGCTTTCTTT	CASSDNEAFF
TRBV27	TRBJ2-5	.	.	TGTGCCAGCAGTTTAGGGCTGTCCACAGGTATAGAGACCCAGTACTTC	CASSLGLSTGIETQYF
TRBV28	TRBJ2-7	TRBD2	.	TGTGCCAGCAGTTCGCCTAGCGGGAGCTCCTACGAGCAGTACTTC	CASSSPSGSSYEQYF
TRBV7-6	TRBJ2-2	.	.	TGTGCCAGCAGCTACCCTTACGGCTCGAACACCGGGGAGCTGTTTTTT	CASSYPYGSNTGELFF
TRBV28	TRBJ2-7	.	.	TGTGCCAGCAGTTTCATCGGCGATACCTACGAGCAGTACTTC	CASSFIGDTYEQYF
TRBV7-3	TRBJ1-2	TRBD1	few	TGTGCCAGCAGCGCCATGGGACAGGGGCGCGGCTACACCTTC	CASSAMGQGRGYTF
TRBV11-3	TRBJ1-1	.	.	TGTGCCAGCAGCTTAGATGACAGGTCAAACACTGAAGCTTTCTTT	CASSLDDRSNTEAFF
TRBV28	TRBJ2-3	TRBD1	.	TGTGCCAGCAGTTTGCAGGGGGCAGATACGCAGTATTTT	CASSLQGADTQYF
TRBV25-1	TRBJ1-3	.	once	TGTGCCAGCAACAACCGGGGACGGACCTCTGGAAACACCATATATTTT	CASNNRGRTSGNTIYF
TRBV14	TRBJ2-1	.	few	TGTGCCAGCAGCCAAGTGAACCCACTACAGTTCTTC	CASSQVNPLQFF
TRBV20-1	TRBJ1-2	TRBD1	.	TGCAGTGCTAGTCGCGTTGTCGCAGGGGGCGATCCGGACTATGGCTACACCTTC	CSASRVVAGGDPDYGYTF
TRBV11-3	TRBJ2-7	TRBD2	.	TGTGCCAGCAGCGATCCGGGACTAGCGGGAGCAAAGTACTTC	CASSDPGLAGAKYF
TRBV10-3	TRBJ2-7	TRBD2	.	TGTGCCATCAGGGGGACTAGCGGCGAGCAGTACTTC	CAIRGTSGEQYF
TRBV27	TRBJ2-5	TRBD2	.	TGTGCCAGCAGTTTATTGGGGACTAGCGGGGAGACCCAGTACTTC	CASSLLGTSGETQYF
TRBV4-1	TRBJ1-5	.	few	TGCGCCAGCAGCCAAGTAGGCGACAATCAGCCCCAGCATTTT	CASSQVGDNQPQHF
TRBV4-1	TRBJ2-7	.	.	TGCGCCAGCAGCCAAGGACCGGGGCTGGACGAGCAGTACTTC	CASSQGPGLDEQYF
TRBV7-2	TRBJ1-4	.	.	TGTGCCAGCAGCCAAGACGGCCAGTATAGGGAAAAACTGTTTTTT	CASSQDGQYREKLFF
TRBV30	TRBJ1-5	.	.	TGTGCCTGGGGCCCGGGGGGCAGGCAGCCCCAGCATTTT	CAWGPGGRQPQHF
TRBV4-1	TRBJ1-4	.	once	TGCGCCAGCAGCCAAGACGCGGACAGCCGAGGTGAAAAACTGTTTTTT	CASSQDADSRGEKLFF
TRBV7-9	TRBJ2-7	.	.	TGTGCCAGCAGCTCCTCCGGGACATTGATCTACGAGCAGTACTTC	CASSSSGTLIYEQYF
TRBV9	TRBJ2-5	TRBD2	.	TGTGCCAGCAGCCCTAGCGGGGGGTTACAAGAGACCCAGTACTTC	CASSPSGGLQETQYF
TRBV2	TRBJ1-5	.	.	TGTGCCAGCAGTGACTGGGGCCAGCCCCAGCATTTT	CASSDWGQPQHF
TRBV19	TRBJ1-2	.	.	TGTGCCAGTAGTCCCCCGAGTCAGGGCGGAATGTATGGCTACACCTTC	CASSPPSQGGMYGYTF
TRBV12-3/TRBV12-4	TRBJ2-1	.	.	TGTGCCAGTACATCCGGGTATGAGCAGTTCTTC	CASTSGYEQFF
TRBV4-3	TRBJ2-4	.	.	TGCGCCAGCAGCCAAGATCCGGTAGCCAAAAACATTCAGTACTTC	CASSQDPVAKNIQYF
TRBV12-3/TRBV12-4	TRBJ2-5	.	.	TGTGCCAGCACCCGAGGGGAGACCCAGTACTTC	CASTRGETQYF
TRBV27	TRBJ2-7	.	.	TGTGCCAGCAGTTTAACGGTCAGGGCCTACGAGCAGTACTTC	CASSLTVRAYEQYF